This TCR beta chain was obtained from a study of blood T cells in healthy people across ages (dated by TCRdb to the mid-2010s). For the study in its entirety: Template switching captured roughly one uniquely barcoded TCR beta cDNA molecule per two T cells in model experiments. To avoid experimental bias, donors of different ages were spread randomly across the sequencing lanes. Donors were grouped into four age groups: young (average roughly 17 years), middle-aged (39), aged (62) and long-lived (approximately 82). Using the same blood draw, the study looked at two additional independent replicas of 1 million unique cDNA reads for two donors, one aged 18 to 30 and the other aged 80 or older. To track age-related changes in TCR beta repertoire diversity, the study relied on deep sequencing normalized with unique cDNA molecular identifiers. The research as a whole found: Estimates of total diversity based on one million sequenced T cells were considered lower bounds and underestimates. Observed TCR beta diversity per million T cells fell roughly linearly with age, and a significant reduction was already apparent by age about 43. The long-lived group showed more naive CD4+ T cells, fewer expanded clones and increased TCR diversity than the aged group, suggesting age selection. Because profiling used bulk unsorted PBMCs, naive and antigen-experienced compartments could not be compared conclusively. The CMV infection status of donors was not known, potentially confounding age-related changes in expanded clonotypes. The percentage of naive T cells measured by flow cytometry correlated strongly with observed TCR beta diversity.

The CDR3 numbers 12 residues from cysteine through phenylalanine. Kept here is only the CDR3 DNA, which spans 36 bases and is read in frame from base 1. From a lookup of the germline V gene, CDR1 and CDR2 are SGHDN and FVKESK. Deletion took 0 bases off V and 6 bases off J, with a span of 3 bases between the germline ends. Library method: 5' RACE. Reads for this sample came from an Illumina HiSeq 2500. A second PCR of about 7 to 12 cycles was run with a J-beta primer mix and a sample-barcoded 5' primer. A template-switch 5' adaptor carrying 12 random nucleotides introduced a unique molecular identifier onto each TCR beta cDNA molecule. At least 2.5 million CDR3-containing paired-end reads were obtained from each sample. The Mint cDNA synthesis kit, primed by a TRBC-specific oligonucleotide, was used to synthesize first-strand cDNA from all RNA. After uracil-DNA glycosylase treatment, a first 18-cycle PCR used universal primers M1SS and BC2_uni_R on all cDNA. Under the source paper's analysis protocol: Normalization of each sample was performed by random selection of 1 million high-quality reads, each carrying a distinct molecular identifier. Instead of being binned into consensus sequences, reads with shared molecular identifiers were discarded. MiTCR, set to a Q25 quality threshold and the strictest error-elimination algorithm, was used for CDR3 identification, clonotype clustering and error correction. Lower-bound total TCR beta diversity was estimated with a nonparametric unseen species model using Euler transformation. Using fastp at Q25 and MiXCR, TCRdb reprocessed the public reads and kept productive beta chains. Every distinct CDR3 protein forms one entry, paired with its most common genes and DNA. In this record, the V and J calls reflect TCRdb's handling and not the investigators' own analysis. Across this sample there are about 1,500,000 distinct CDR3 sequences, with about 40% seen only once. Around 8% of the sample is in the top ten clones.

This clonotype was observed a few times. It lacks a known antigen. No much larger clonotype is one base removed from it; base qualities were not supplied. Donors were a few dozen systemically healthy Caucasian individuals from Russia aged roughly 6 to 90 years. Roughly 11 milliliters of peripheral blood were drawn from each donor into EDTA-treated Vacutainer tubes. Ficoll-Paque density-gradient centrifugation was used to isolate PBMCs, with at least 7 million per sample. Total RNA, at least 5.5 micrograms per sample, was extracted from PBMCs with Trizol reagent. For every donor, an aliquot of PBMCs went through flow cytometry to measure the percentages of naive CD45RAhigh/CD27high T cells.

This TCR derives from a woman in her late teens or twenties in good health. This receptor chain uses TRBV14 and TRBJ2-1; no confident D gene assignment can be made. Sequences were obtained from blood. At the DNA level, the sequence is TGTGCCAGCAGCCAAGAGTTCAATGAGCAGTTCTTC. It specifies CASSQEFNEQFF. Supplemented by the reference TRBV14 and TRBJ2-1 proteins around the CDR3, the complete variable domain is EAGVTQFPSHSVIEKGQTVTLRCDPISGHDNLYWYRRVMGKEIKFLLHFVKESKQDESGMPNNRFLAERTGGTYSTLKVQPAELEDSGVYFCASSQEFNEQFFGPGTRLTVL.